These T cell receptor beta chains were read from a single sample in a study of blood T cell repertoires in COVID-19. Here immunoSEQ multiplex PCR was the method, and the copy in TCRdb shows in-frame clones only, minus some. The table has some 200,000 clones, roughly four fifths seen once; the top ten hold about 9%. Sequencing was done on a sample of PBMCs or T cells enriched from blood (not recorded which). All receptors come from a man aged 40-49 years who had recovered from COVID-19. CDR3s include the opening cysteine and the closing phenylalanine or tryptophan. A D gene is named only where the DNA matches it firmly. Not all rows give a size; the values are once, few, many and, for expanded clones, a class.

TRBD1	TRBV5-1	.	TRBJ2-3	TGCGCCAGCAGCTCCCGGGACAGAAGCACAGATACGCAGTATTTT	CASSSRDRSTDTQYF
TRBD1	TRBV18	many	TRBJ1-2	TGTGCCAGCTCAAGACAGGGCGGTCAGGACTACACCTTC	CASSRQGGQDYTF
.	TRBV9	.	TRBJ1-6	TGTGCCAGCAGCGTCGACAGATGGAATTCACCCCTCCACTTT	CASSVDRWNSPLHF
.	TRBV5-6	.	TRBJ1-2	TGTGCCAGCAGCTTGGCGGGTGGAACTAACTATGGCTACACCTTC	CASSLAGGTNYGYTF
.	TRBV5-5	.	TRBJ1-2	.	CASSFWDRVGGGTF
.	TRBV2	few	TRBJ2-1	TGTGCCAGCAAGAAACAGGGAAACAATGAGCAGTTCTTC	CASKKQGNNEQFF
TRBD1	TRBV19	few	TRBJ1-2	TGTGCCAGTAAGTTCGGACAGGGAGGCGGCTATGGCTACACCTTC	CASKFGQGGGYGYTF
.	TRBV3-1/TRBV3-2	.	TRBJ1-6	TGTGCCAGCAGCCCCCACACGAGGGTATCACCCCTCCACTTT	CASSPHTRVSPLHF
TRBD1	TRBV7-9	.	TRBJ1-4	TGTGCCAGCAGCCGAAGTGCCACCGGGACAGGGAATGAAAAACTGTTTTTT	CASSRSATGTGNEKLFF
TRBD1	TRBV7-9	.	TRBJ2-2	TGTGCCAGCAGCCCCAACAGGGGAAACACCGGGGAGCTGTTTTTT	CASSPNRGNTGELFF
TRBD2	TRBV12-3/TRBV12-4	.	TRBJ2-3	TGTGCCAGCAGTCCGACTAGCAAGGGTACGCAGTATTTT	CASSPTSKGTQYF
TRBD2	TRBV6-2/TRBV6-3	once	TRBJ2-1	TGTGCCAGCAGCCCATCGAGCTTGGGCGGGAGGGTGAGTGAGCAGTTCTTC	CASSPSSLGGRVSEQFF
TRBD2	TRBV19	.	TRBJ2-5	TGTGCCAGTAAACAAGGGACTAGCGGGAGATCGGGAGAGACCCAGTACTTC	CASKQGTSGRSGETQYF
TRBD1	TRBV7-9	.	TRBJ1-6	TGTGCCAGCAGCAAAGACAGGGGATCACCCCTCCACTTT	CASSKDRGSPLHF
.	TRBV7-2	.	TRBJ1-2	TGTGCCAGCAGTTACTCCAGGACAGACTATGGCTACACCTTC	CASSYSRTDYGYTF
TRBD1	TRBV9	.	TRBJ2-3	TGTGCCAGCAGCGCCGGGACAGGTCACACAGATACGCAGTATTTT	CASSAGTGHTDTQYF
.	TRBV30	once	TRBJ2-3	.	CAWGGGTGVLYF
.	TRBV19	.	TRBJ2-7	TGTGCCAGTAGTATAGCCAGATACTACGAGCAGTACTTC	CASSIARYYEQYF
.	TRBV6-4	.	TRBJ1-3	TGTGCCAGCAGGCCACTCTCCTCGGTCGGAAACACCATATATTTT	CASRPLSSVGNTIYF
TRBD1	TRBV5-1	.	TRBJ1-1	TGCGCCAGCAGCCGAGCCGGGACAGGGGAGGTCACTGAAGCTTTCTTT	CASSRAGTGEVTEAFF
.	TRBV7-2	.	TRBJ1-2	TGTGCCAGCAGCCCCGAGGGATCTACTAACTATGGCTACACCTTC	CASSPEGSTNYGYTF
TRBD2	TRBV11-2	.	TRBJ2-1	TGTGCCAGCAGCTTTGGGCGGGGGGGAGGCAATGAGCAGTTCTTC	CASSFGRGGGNEQFF
.	TRBV5-1	.	TRBJ2-7	TGCGCCAGCAGCTTGGTGGCGACAGGTTCCTACGAGCAGTACTTC	CASSLVATGSYEQYF
TRBD2	TRBV7-3	.	TRBJ2-2	TGTGCCAGCAGCCCATATCCACTAGCGGGTGGTACCGGGGAGCTGTTTTTT	CASSPYPLAGGTGELFF
TRBD1	TRBV7-6	once	TRBJ2-7	TGTGCCAGCAGCTCTATAGGGACAGGGGTCGGCGAGCAGTACTTC	CASSSIGTGVGEQYF